This T cell receptor beta chain emerged from a study of blood T cell repertoires in COVID-19. Source study methods: Amplification from reference gene primers served as the basis for estimated nucleated cell counts. The data were produced by immunoSEQ multiplex PCR, yet TCRdb's version contains in-frame clones alone and is incomplete. The V and J calls and clone size come from that table; D and trimming were worked out from the DNA. This table has 200,000 to 250,000 clones, about 88% appearing once. Participants were aged about 18 to 95 years, lived in 25 or so US areas, and enrolled virtually. Germline-derived CDR1 and CDR2 are SQVTM and ANQGSEA. V was shortened by 6 bases and J by 4 bases, with 6 bases between the two germline ends. The CDR3 runs to 10 residues.

The J gene is TRBJ1-1, the V gene TRBV29-1; D not resolved. The receptor's source is a woman between 25 and 40 years old who had recovered from COVID-19. Specimen: PBMCs or T cells enriched from blood (not recorded which). The CDR3, as DNA: TGCAGCGTAGTCGGCACTGAAGCTTTCTTT. Translation: CSVVGTEAFF. Based on the CDR3 plus reference TRBV29-1 and TRBJ1-1, the full variable domain is SAVISQKPSRDICQRGTSLTIQCQVDSQVTMMFWYRQQPGQSLTLIATANQGSEATYESGFVIDKFPISRPNLTFSTLTVSNMSPEDSSIYLCSVVGTEAFFGQGTRLTVV.